A selection of T cell receptor beta chains follows, all from one sample in a study of identical twins. TCRdb redid the calling of the 5' RACE reads with MiXCR, one entry per CDR3 protein. The data contain more than 1.5 million distinct CDR3 sequences, about 31% of them singletons. Sequenced: cord blood. The receptors originated from a newborn girl in good health. Both conserved end residues are part of each CDR3. A D gene is named only where the DNA matches it firmly. Size values are once, few and many counts, or a class for expanded clones, and some rows have none.

d_call: -
v_call: TRBV27
j_call: TRBJ2-7
clone_size: few
cdr3_aa: CASSRNLGAEQYF
cdr3_nt: TGTGCCAGCAGTAGAAACCTAGGCGCCGAGCAGTACTTC

d_call: TRBD2
v_call: TRBV20-1
j_call: TRBJ2-3
clone_size: -
cdr3_aa: CSASPYLAARSTDTQYF
cdr3_nt: TGCAGTGCTAGCCCTTACCTAGCGGCGCGTAGCACAGATACGCAGTATTTT

d_call: -
v_call: TRBV12-3/TRBV12-4
j_call: TRBJ2-6
clone_size: many
cdr3_aa: CASSLESRVGANVLTF
cdr3_nt: TGTGCCAGCAGTTTAGAATCCCGGGTTGGGGCCAACGTCCTGACTTTC

d_call: TRBD2
v_call: TRBV14
j_call: TRBJ2-3
clone_size: few
cdr3_aa: CASSQVRESDTQYF
cdr3_nt: TGTGCCAGCAGCCAAGTGCGGGAGTCAGATACGCAGTATTTT

d_call: -
v_call: TRBV20-1
j_call: TRBJ1-2
clone_size: -
cdr3_aa: CSARTSGDNYGYTF
cdr3_nt: TGCAGTGCTAGAACCTCGGGGGATAACTATGGCTACACCTTC

d_call: -
v_call: TRBV5-1
j_call: TRBJ1-2
clone_size: -
cdr3_aa: CASSLHADYGYTF
cdr3_nt: TGCGCCAGCAGCTTGCACGCAGACTATGGCTACACCTTC

d_call: TRBD2
v_call: TRBV11-2
j_call: TRBJ2-2
clone_size: few
cdr3_aa: CASSLTGTSTGELFF
cdr3_nt: TGTGCCAGCAGCTTAACCGGGACTAGCACCGGGGAGCTGTTTTTT

d_call: -
v_call: TRBV7-2
j_call: TRBJ2-3
clone_size: -
cdr3_aa: CASRLRVTTDTQYF
cdr3_nt: TGTGCCAGCAGGTTAAGAGTGACCACAGATACGCAGTATTTT

d_call: -
v_call: TRBV27
j_call: TRBJ1-6
clone_size: -
cdr3_aa: CASSLRFPKNSPLHF
cdr3_nt: TGTGCCAGCAGTTTACGTTTCCCTAAGAATTCACCCCTCCACTTT

d_call: TRBD2
v_call: TRBV18
j_call: TRBJ2-7
clone_size: few
cdr3_aa: CASSPSGGIAYEQYF
cdr3_nt: TGTGCCAGCTCACCGTCGGGGGGGATCGCCTACGAGCAGTACTTC

d_call: TRBD2
v_call: TRBV20-1
j_call: TRBJ2-3
clone_size: -
cdr3_aa: CSHDSGGVNTDTQYF
cdr3_nt: TGCAGTCATGATAGCGGGGGGGTGAACACAGATACGCAGTATTTT

d_call: TRBD2
v_call: TRBV5-1
j_call: TRBJ2-5
clone_size: -
cdr3_aa: CASSRRIREGNGEQYF
cdr3_nt: TGCGCCAGCAGCCGGCGAATACGGGAGGGCAATGGTGAGCAGTACTTC

d_call: -
v_call: TRBV20-1
j_call: TRBJ2-1
clone_size: -
cdr3_aa: CSARDGPALSYNEQFF
cdr3_nt: TGCAGTGCTAGAGATGGACCAGCCCTCTCCTACAATGAGCAGTTCTTC

d_call: -
v_call: TRBV20-1
j_call: TRBJ2-3
clone_size: few
cdr3_aa: CSASALLPGLLTDTQYF
cdr3_nt: TGCAGTGCTAGTGCCCTCCTTCCGGGACTCCTGACAGATACGCAGTATTTT

d_call: -
v_call: TRBV28
j_call: TRBJ1-4
clone_size: -
cdr3_aa: CASSLPGGYNEKLFF
cdr3_nt: TGTGCCAGCAGTTTGCCCGGGGGGTATAATGAAAAACTGTTTTTT

d_call: -
v_call: TRBV9
j_call: TRBJ1-2
clone_size: few
cdr3_aa: CASSADVFIAYGYTF
cdr3_nt: TGTGCCAGCAGCGCGGACGTTTTTATTGCCTATGGCTACACCTTC

d_call: -
v_call: TRBV28
j_call: TRBJ2-3
clone_size: -
cdr3_aa: CASSQTSDTQYF
cdr3_nt: TGTGCCAGCAGTCAGACTAGTGATACGCAGTATTTT

d_call: TRBD1
v_call: TRBV6-1
j_call: TRBJ1-2
clone_size: -
cdr3_aa: CASSEAGTGGGYTF
cdr3_nt: TGTGCCAGCAGTGAAGCGGGGACAGGGGGAGGCTACACCTTC

d_call: -
v_call: TRBV27
j_call: TRBJ1-4
clone_size: -
cdr3_aa: CASSRTGTSGKLFF
cdr3_nt: TGTGCCAGCAGCCGAACAGGGACCTCCGGAAAACTGTTTTTT

d_call: TRBD1
v_call: TRBV7-9
j_call: TRBJ2-7
clone_size: -
cdr3_aa: CASSHPPTGTYEQYF
cdr3_nt: TGTGCCAGCAGCCACCCTCCGACAGGGACCTACGAGCAGTACTTC